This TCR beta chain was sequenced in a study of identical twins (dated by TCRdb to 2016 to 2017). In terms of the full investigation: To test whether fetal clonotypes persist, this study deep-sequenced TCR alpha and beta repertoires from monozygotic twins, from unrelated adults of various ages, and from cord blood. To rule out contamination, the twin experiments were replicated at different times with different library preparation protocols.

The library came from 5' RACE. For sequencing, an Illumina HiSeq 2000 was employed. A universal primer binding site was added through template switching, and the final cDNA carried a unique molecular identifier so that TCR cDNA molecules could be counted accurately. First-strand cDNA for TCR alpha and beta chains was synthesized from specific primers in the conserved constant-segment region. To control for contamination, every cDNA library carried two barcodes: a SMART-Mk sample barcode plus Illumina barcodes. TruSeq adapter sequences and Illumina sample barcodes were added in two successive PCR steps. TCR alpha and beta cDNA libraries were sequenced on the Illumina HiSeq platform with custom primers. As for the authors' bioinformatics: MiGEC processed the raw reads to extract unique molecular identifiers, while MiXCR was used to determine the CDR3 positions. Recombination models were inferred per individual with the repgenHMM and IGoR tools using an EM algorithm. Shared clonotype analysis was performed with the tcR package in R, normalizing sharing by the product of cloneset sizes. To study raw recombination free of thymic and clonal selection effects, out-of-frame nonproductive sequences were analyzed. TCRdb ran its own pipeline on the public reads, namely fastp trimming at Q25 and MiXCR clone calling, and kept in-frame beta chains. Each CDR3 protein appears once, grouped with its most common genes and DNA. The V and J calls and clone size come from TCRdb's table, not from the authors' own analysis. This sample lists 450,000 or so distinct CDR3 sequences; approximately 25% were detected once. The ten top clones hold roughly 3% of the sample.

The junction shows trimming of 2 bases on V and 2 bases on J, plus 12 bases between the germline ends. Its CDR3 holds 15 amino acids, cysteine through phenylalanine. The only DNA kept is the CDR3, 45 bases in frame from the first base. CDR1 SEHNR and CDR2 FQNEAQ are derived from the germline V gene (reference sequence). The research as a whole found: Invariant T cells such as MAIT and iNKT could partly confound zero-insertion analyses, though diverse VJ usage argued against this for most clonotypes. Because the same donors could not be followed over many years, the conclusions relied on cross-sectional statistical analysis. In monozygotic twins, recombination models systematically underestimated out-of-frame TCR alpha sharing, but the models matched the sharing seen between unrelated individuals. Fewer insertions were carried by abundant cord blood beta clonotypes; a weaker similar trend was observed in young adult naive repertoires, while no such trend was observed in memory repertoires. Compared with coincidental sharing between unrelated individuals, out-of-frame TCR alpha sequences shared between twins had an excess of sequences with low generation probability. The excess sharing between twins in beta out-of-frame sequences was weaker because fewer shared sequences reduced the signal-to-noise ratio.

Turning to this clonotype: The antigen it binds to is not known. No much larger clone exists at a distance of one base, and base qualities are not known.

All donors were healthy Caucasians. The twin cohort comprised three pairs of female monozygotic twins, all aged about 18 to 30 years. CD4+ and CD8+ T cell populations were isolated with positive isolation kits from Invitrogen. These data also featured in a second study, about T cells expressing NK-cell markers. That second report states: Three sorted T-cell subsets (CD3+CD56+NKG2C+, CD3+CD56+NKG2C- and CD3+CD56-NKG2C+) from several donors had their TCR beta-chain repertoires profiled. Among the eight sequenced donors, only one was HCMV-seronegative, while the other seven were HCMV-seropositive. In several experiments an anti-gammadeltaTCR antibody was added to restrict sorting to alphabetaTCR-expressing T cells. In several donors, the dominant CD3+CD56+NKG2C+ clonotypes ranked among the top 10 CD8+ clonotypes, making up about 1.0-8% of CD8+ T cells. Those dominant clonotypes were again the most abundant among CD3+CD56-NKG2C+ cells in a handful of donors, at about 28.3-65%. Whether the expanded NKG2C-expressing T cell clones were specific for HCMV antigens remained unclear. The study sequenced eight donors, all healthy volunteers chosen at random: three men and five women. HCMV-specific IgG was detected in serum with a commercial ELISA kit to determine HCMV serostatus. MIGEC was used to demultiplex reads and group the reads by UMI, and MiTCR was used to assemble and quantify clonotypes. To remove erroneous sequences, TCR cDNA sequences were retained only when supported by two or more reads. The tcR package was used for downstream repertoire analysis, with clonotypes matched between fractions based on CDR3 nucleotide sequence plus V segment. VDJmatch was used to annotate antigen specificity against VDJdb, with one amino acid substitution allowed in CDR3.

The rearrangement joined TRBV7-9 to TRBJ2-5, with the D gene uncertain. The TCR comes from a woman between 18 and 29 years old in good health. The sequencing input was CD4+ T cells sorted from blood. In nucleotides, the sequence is TGTGCCAGCAGCTTAAGGCTAACGGGTCAAGAGACCCAGTACTTC. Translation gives CASSLRLTGQETQYF.